This T cell receptor beta chain was sequenced for a study of graft-versus-host responses after intestinal transplantation. Across the whole study: Recipients obtained multivisceral, liver-intestinal, or isolated intestinal transplants. Study-wide points: GvH clones were identified in recipient marrow, with some first appearing in ileum or blood. High graft-versus-host to host-versus-graft clonal ratios were seen in allografts of patients with graft-donor T cell macrochimerism.

Sequencing was performed with immunoSEQ multiplex PCR; in TCRdb, only in-frame clones are kept and a portion is missing. Counted here are more than 95,000 clones, 92% occurring once; the ten biggest clones make up 0.15% to 0.2%. As regards this clone: Antigen specificity is unknown. The junction departs from the called germline gene at one end, perhaps through a read error.

CDR3 length equals 15 residues. The germline V gene encodes CDR1 SGHNT and CDR2 YYREEE (reference sequence). The rearrangement links TRBV5-4 to TRBJ1-2, with D tentatively TRBD1 (6 bases). The sequences come from unstimulated CD4+ T cells sorted from spleen or lymph node cells, collected before intestinal transplant. The receptor was derived from a human donor who received an intestinal transplant. CDR3: CASSPEGGTIYGYAF. CDR3 nucleotides: TGTGCCAGCAGCCCGGAGGGGGGGACAATCTATGGCTACGCCTTC.